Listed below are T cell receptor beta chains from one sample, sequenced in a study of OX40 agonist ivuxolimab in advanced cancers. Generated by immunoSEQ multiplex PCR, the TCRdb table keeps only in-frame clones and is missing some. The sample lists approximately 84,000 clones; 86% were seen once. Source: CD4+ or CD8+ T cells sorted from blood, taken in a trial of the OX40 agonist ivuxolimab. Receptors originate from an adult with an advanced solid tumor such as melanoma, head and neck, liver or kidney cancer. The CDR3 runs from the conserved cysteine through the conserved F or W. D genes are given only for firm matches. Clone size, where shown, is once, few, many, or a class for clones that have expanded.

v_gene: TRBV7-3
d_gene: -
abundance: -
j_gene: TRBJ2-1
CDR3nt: TGTGCCAGCAGCTTGGGGCTAGGTGAGCAGTTCTTC
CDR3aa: CASSLGLGEQFF

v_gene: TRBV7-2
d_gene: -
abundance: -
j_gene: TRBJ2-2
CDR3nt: TGTGCCAGCAGCCCCGGGCCCCGGGCGAACACCGGGGAGCTGTTTTTT
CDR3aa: CASSPGPRANTGELFF

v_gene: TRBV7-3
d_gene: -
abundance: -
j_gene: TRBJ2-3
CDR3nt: TGTGCCAGCAGCTACCAAGGATCCCCCACAGATACGCAGTATTTT
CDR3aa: CASSYQGSPTDTQYF

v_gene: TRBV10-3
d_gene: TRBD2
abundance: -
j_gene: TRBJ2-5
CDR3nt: TGTGCCATCAGTGCCCCGCTGGGTAGCGGGGGCCGGGAGACCCAGTACTTC
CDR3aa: CAISAPLGSGGRETQYF

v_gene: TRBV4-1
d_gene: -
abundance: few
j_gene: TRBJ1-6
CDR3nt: TGCGCCAGCAGGGCGAGGACAAACAATTCACCCCTCCACTTT
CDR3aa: CASRARTNNSPLHF

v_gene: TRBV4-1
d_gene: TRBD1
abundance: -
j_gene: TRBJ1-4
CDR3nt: TGCGCCAGCAGCCGCTCGGGACAGGGGGAAGAAAAACTGTTTTTT
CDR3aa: CASSRSGQGEEKLFF

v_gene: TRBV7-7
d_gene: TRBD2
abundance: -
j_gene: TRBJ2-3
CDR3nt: TGTGCCAGCAGCTCCTGGGAGGGTGATACGCAGTATTTT
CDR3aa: CASSSWEGDTQYF

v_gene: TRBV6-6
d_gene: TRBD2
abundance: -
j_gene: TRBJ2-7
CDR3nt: TGTGCCAGCACGGCGGGGGGGCTCGCCTACGAGCAGTACTTC
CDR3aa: CASTAGGLAYEQYF

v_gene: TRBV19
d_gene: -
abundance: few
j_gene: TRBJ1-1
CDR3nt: TGTGCCAGTAGTATATTTTCAGGGAACACTGAAGCTTTCTTT
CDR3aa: CASSIFSGNTEAFF

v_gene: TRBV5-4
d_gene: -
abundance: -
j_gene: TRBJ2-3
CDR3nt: TGTGCCAGCAGCTTGGTCACAGATACGCAGTATTTT
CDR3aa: CASSLVTDTQYF

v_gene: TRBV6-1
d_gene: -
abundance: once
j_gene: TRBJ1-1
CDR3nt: TGTGCCAGCAGTGAAGGGAGGTCCCAGGAAGCTTTCTTT
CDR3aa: CASSEGRSQEAFF

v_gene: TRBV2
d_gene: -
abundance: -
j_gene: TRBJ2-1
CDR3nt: TGTGCCAGCAGTAAGAAGGTTGGTAATGAGCAGTTCTTC
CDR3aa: CASSKKVGNEQFF

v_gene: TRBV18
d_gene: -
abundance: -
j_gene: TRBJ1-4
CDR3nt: TGTGCCAGCTCGCCGACGCAGACCTCAAATGAAAAACTGTTTTTT
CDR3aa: CASSPTQTSNEKLFF

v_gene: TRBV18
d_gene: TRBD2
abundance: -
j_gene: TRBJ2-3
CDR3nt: TGTGCCAGCTCACCACCCGGACTAGCGGGAGTTTCTGATACGCAGTATTTT
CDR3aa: CASSPPGLAGVSDTQYF

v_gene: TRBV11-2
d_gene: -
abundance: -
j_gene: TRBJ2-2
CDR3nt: TGTGCCAGCAGCCTTCACACCGGGGAGCTGTTTTTT
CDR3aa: CASSLHTGELFF

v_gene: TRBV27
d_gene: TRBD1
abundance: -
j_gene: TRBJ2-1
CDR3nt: TGTGCCAGCAGTTTATTTATTTCTTCGACAGGGGGCAATGAGCAGTTCTTC
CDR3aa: CASSLFISSTGGNEQFF

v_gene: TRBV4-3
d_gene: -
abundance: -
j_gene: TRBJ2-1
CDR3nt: TGCGCCAGCAGCCAAGATCGGAAGAAGGGGCAGGGTGAGCAGTTCTTC
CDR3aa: CASSQDRKKGQGEQFF